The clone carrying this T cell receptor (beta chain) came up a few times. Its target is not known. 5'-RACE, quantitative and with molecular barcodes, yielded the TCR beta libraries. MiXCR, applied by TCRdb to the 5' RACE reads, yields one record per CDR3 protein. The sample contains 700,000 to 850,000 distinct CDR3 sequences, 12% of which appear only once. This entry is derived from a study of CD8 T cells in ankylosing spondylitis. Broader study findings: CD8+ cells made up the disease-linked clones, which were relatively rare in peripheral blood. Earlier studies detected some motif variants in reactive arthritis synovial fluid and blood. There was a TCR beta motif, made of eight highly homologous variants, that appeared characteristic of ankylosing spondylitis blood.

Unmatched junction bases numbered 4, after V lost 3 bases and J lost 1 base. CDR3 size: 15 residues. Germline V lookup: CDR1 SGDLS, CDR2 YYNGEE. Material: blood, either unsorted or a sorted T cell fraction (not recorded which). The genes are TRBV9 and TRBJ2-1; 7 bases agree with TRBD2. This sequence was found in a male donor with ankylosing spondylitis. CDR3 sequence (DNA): TGTGCCAGCAGCGCCACAGCGGGATCCTACAATGAGCAGTTCTTC. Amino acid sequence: CASSATAGSYNEQFF.